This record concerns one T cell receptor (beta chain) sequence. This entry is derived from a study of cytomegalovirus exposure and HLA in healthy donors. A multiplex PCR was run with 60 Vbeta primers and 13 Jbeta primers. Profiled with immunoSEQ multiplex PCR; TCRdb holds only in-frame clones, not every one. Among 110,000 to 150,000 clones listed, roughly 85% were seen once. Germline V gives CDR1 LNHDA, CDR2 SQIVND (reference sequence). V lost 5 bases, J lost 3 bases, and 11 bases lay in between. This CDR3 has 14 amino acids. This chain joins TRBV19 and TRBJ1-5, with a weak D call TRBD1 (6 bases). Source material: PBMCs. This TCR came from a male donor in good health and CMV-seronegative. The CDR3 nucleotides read TGTGCCAGTAGTTTGACAGGACCCAATCAGCCCCAGCATTTT. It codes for CASSLTGPNQPQHF. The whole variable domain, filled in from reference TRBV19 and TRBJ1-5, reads DGGITQSPKYLFRKEGQNVTLSCEQNLNHDAMYWYRQDPGQGLRLIYYSQIVNDFQKGDIAEGYSVSREKKESFPLTVTSAQKNPTAFYLCASSLTGPNQPQHFGDGTRLSIL.